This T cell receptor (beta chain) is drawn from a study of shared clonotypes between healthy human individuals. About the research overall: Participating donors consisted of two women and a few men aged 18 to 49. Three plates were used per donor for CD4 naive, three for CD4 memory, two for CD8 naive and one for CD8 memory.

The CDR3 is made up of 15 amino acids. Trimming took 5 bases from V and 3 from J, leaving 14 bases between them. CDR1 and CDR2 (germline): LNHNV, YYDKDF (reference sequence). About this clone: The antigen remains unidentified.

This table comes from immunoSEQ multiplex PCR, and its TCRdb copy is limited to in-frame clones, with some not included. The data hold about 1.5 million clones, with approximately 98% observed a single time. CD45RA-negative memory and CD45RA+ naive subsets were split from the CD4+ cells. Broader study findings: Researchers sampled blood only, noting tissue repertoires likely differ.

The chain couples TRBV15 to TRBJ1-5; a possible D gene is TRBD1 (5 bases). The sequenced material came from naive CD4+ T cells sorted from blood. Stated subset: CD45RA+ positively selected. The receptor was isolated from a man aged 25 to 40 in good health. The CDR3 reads CATSVDRGFNQPQHF. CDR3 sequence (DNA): TGTGCCACCAGCGTCGACCGGGGCTTCAATCAGCCCCAGCATTTT.